These 25 T cell receptor beta chains share one sample of origin, sequenced in a study of OX40 agonist ivuxolimab in advanced cancers. The method was immunoSEQ multiplex PCR; TCRdb's version includes in-frame clones alone and lacks a portion of them. The sample has just over 80,000 clones; over 75% are singletons. Sequences were derived from CD4+ or CD8+ T cells sorted from blood, sampled in a trial of the OX40 agonist ivuxolimab. The origin of the receptors is an adult with an advanced solid tumor such as melanoma, head and neck, liver or kidney cancer.

This chain uses TRBV6-5 with TRBJ2-4, with 8 bases aligning to TRBD2. The CDR3 totals 16 residues. Germline lookup yields CDR1 MNHEY and CDR2 SVGAGI. Trimming at V came to 0 bases and at J to 8 bases, leaving 9 bases not matched to a gene. The CDR3 bases are TGTGCCAGCAGTTACTCGTGGGGACTAGTCCCCGACATTCAGTACTTC. Translated, it gives CASSYSWGLVPDIQYF.

The CDR3, as DNA: TGTGCCAGCAGCTACCGGAGGGATACGCAGTATTTT. Encoded protein: CASSYRRDTQYF. The chain has TRBV5-8 and TRBJ2-3; D perhaps matches TRBD2 (5 bases). Per the germline V gene, CDR1 is SGHTS and CDR2 is YDEGEE. CDR3 length: 12 residues. Trimming shortened V by 3 bases and J by 6 bases, and 8 bases separated the two germline ends. Together with reference TRBV5-8 and TRBJ2-3, the CDR3 gives the full variable domain: EAGVTQSPTHLIKTRGQQATLRCSPISGHTSVYWYQQALGLGLQFLLWYDEGEERNRGNFPPRFSGRQFPNYSSELNVNALELEDSALYLCASSYRRDTQYFGPGTRLTVL.

The table lists this clone with a count of one. The chain combines TRBV4-2 with TRBJ1-2, with 9 bases aligning to TRBD1. CDR1 is LGHNA and CDR2 is YNFKEQ in the germline V gene. This CDR3 is 16 amino acids long. Trimming at V came to 1 base and at J to 10 bases, leaving 13 bases not matched to a gene. CDR3 in DNA: TGTGCCAGCAGCCAAGCTCATGGGACAGGGCTTTTGCACTACACCTTC. Translated, it gives CASSQAHGTGLLHYTF.

The V gene is TRBV7-8, the J gene TRBJ2-3; no reliable D call. V lost 1 base and J 7 bases, leaving 12 bases between the germline ends. CDR1 and CDR2 (germline): SGHVS, FQNEAQ. CDR3 length equals 14 residues. CDR3 residues: CASSLDGWANTQYF. The CDR3 coding sequence is TGTGCCAGCAGCTTAGACGGTTGGGCCAATACGCAGTATTTT.

This sequence joins TRBV6-5 and TRBJ2-3; 8 bases are shared with TRBD2. Germline assignment: CDR1 MNHEY and CDR2 SVGAGI. V lost 2 bases to trimming and J lost 4 bases; unmatched junction nucleotides: 5. CDR3 length: 15 amino acids. The CDR3 bases are TGTGCCAGCAGTTACGGCGGGGGGAAATCAGATACGCAGTATTTT. Amino acids: CASSYGGGKSDTQYF.

The J gene is TRBJ2-5, the V gene TRBV5-1; D unclear. V was clipped by 0 bases and J by 4 bases, with 10 bases between them. Germline V CDR1 and CDR2: SGHRS, YFSETQ. The CDR3 extends over 14 amino acids. This CDR3 is CASSLAVLAETQYF. The CDR3 DNA is TGCGCCAGCAGCTTGGCAGTCTTAGCAGAGACCCAGTACTTC.

The chain combines TRBV10-3 with TRBJ1-1; tentatively, D is TRBD1 (6 bases). Germline values: CDR1 ENHRY, CDR2 SYGVKD. The germline V and J ends were trimmed by 10 bases and 1 base, with 25 bases remaining between them. The CDR3 covers 17 residues. CDR3 protein: CATQPTSGVVGNTEAFF. The CDR3 bases are TGTGCCACCCAGCCTACTTCAGGGGTCGTAGGGAACACTGAAGCTTTCTTT.

This sequence joins TRBV6-1 and TRBJ1-2; D not certain. Between the trimmed V and J ends, which lost 3 bases and 8 bases, there was a span of 13 bases. The CDR3 consists of 13 residues. The germline V gene has CDR1 MNHNS and CDR2 SASEGT. In DNA form, the CDR3 reads TGTGCCAGCAGTGATTTCCTGTCCCGCGGCTACACCTTC. Its translation: CASSDFLSRGYTF.

The chain is built from TRBV7-6 and TRBJ1-1, with a weak D call TRBD1 (5 bases). Germline assignment: CDR1 SGHVS and CDR2 FNYEAQ. V was trimmed by 5 bases and J by 4 bases, leaving 11 bases between them. The CDR3 sequence is 13 residues long. CDR3 bases: TGTGCCAGCAGCAGGGCGAGGGGCACTGAAGCTTTCTTT. Translation: CASSRARGTEAFF.

The chain couples TRBV19 to TRBJ2-7, with a weak D call TRBD2 (6 bases). CDR3 length: 14 residues. The V end was cut by 1 base, the J end by 5 bases, with 12 bases between. The germline gives CDR1 LNHDA, CDR2 SQIVND (reference sequence). DNA of the CDR3: TGTGCCAGTAGTATAGTAGGCCTAGCGCACGAGCAGTACTTC. The encoded protein is CASSIVGLAHEQYF.

The genes are TRBV15 and TRBJ2-7; D is ambiguous. The germline CDR1 and CDR2 sequences are LNHNV and YYDKDF (reference sequence). This CDR3 contains 12 residues. V lost 3 bases and J 4 bases, leaving 7 bases between the germline ends. The CDR3 spells CATSRDSYEQYF. Here the CDR3 DNA reads TGTGCCACCAGCAGGGATTCATACGAGCAGTACTTC.

The V gene is TRBV25-1, the J gene TRBJ1-2, with D unclear. The CDR3 totals 15 residues. Germline values: CDR1 MGHDK, CDR2 SYGVNS. V was clipped by 1 base and J by 2 bases, with 11 bases between them. CDR3 loop: CASSEWTGRNYGYTF. In DNA form, the CDR3 reads TGTGCCAGCAGTGAATGGACCGGACGGAACTATGGCTACACCTTC.

In this sample, this clone turned up once. V gene TRBV7-8 combines with J gene TRBJ2-7, with no clear D. Germline V gives CDR1 SGHVS, CDR2 FQNEAQ. This CDR3 has 11 amino acids. With 2 bases removed from V and 6 bases from J, the gap between germline ends came to 5 bases. The CDR3 bases are TGTGCCAGCAGCTTAATCGGCGAGCAGTACTTC. Its translation: CASSLIGEQYF.

This clone is a singleton in its sample. The chain has TRBV6-6 and TRBJ1-2; TRBD1 aligns across 8 bases. This CDR3 contains 14 residues. Losses at the gene ends were 5 bases for V and 4 bases for J; bases not matched to a gene: 6. From germline, CDR1 is MNHNY and CDR2 SVGAGI (reference sequence). The CDR3 region is CASSPGQGGYGYTF. The CDR3 DNA follows: TGTGCCAGCAGTCCCGGACAGGGAGGCTATGGCTACACCTTC.

About this clone: The DNA is omitted, as the CDR3 cannot be located on it reliably, and the CDR3 follows TCRdb's listing. The chain couples TRBV6-5 to TRBJ1-1. Termini included, the CDR3 measures 14 amino acids. Germline V CDR1 and CDR2: MNHEY, SVGAGI. This chain's CDR3 is CASSFGPGGTEAFF.

In this sample, this clone turned up once. J is TRBJ1-4 and V is TRBV30; 7 bases match TRBD1. V lost 3 bases, J lost 8 bases, and 21 bases stayed unmatched. In germline, CDR1 is GTSNPN, CDR2 SVGIG (reference sequence). The length of the CDR3 is 18 residues. CDR3 region: CAWSETGTVRTVAEKLFF. Written as DNA, the CDR3 is TGTGCCTGGAGCGAGACCGGGACAGTTAGGACCGTCGCAGAAAAACTGTTTTTT.

CDR3 bases: TGCGCCAGCAGCTATGACGCGCGGAGGAGCTACGAGCAGTACTTC. This translates into CASSYDARRSYEQYF. The genes are TRBV5-1 and TRBJ2-7; weak D call: TRBD2 (5 bases). CDR1 SGHRS and CDR2 YFSETQ come from the germline V gene. V shed 3 bases and J shed 3 bases, with 16 bases lying between them. This CDR3 spans 15 amino acids. The full variable domain, completed using reference TRBV5-1 and TRBJ2-7, is KAGVTQTPRYLIKTRGQQVTLSCSPISGHRSVSWYQQTPGQGLQFLFEYFSETQRNKGNFPGRFSGRQFSNSRSEMNVSTLELGDSALYLCASSYDARRSYEQYFGPGTRLTVT.

The chain links TRBV7-2 to TRBJ2-2; D ambiguous. The germline V gene encodes CDR1 SGHTA and CDR2 FQGNSA. CDR3 size: 14 residues. V was trimmed by 0 bases and J by 0 bases, leaving 2 bases between them. CDR3 sequence (DNA): TGTGCCAGCAGCTTAGCCGCGAACACCGGGGAGCTGTTTTTT. Residues: CASSLAANTGELFF. Using reference TRBV7-2 and TRBJ2-2 for the parts outside the CDR3, the full variable domain is GAGVSQSPSNKVTEKGKDVELRCDPISGHTALYWYRQSLGQGLEFLIYFQGNSAPDKSGLPSDRFSAERTGGSVSTLTIQRTQQEDSAVYLCASSLAANTGELFFGEGSRLTVL.

The chain carries TRBV30 and TRBJ2-4, with 7 bases matching TRBD2. CDR1 and CDR2 from the germline V gene are GTSNPN and SVGIG (reference sequence). This CDR3 is built from 13 residues. The V segment lost 2 bases and the J segment 6 bases; nucleotides outside the gene matches: 4. The CDR3 sequence: CAWSPTGGNIQYF. Here the CDR3 DNA reads TGTGCCTGGAGTCCGACGGGAGGAAACATTCAGTACTTC. The full variable domain, completed using reference TRBV30 and TRBJ2-4, is SQTIHQWPATLVQPVGSPLSLECTVEGTSNPNLYWYRQAAGRGLQLLFYSVGIGQISSEVPQNLSASRPQDRQFILSSKKLLLSDSGFYLCAWSPTGGNIQYFGAGTRLSVL.

The chain couples TRBV28 to TRBJ1-1; D remains unclear. This CDR3 is 14 amino acids long. The V and J ends lost 4 bases and 5 bases respectively, with 14 bases between them. Germline assignment: CDR1 MDHEN and CDR2 SYDVKM. The CDR3 loop reads CASSSPDPRTEAFF. The CDR3 bases are TGTGCCAGCAGTTCACCGGACCCAAGAACTGAAGCTTTCTTT.

The rearrangement links TRBV5-6 to TRBJ1-1, with a weak D call TRBD1 (6 bases). V gave up 0 bases and J gave up 4 bases, with 13 bases separating them. Germline V CDR1 and CDR2: SGHDT, YYEEEE. The CDR3 extends over 15 amino acids. The CDR3 sequence is CASSLVGGPGTEAFF. CDR3 in DNA: TGTGCCAGCAGCTTGGTTGGGGGCCCCGGCACTGAAGCTTTCTTT. The full variable domain, with the rest looked up from reference TRBV5-6 and TRBJ1-1, is DAGVTQSPTHLIKTRGQQVTLRCSPKSGHDTVSWYQQALGQGPQFIFQYYEEEERQRGNFPDRFSGHQFPNYSSELNVNALLLGDSALYLCASSLVGGPGTEAFFGQGTRLTVV.

This rearrangement joins TRBV29-1 to TRBJ1-1; D is uncertain. The germline CDR1 and CDR2 sequences are SQVTM and ANQGSEA. V dropped 6 bases and J dropped 1 base, with 15 bases sitting between them. CDR3 length equals 14 residues. The CDR3 coding sequence is TGCAGCGTGCTCCCCAGAGGCCGGAACACTGAAGCTTTCTTT. Translating it yields CSVLPRGRNTEAFF.

The chain combines TRBV19 with TRBJ1-5; no clear D. The V and J ends lost 6 bases and 3 bases respectively, with 9 bases between them. Germline CDR1 and CDR2: LNHDA and SQIVND (reference sequence). This CDR3 has 13 residues. CDR3 sequence (DNA): TGTGCCAGTAGAGGTAAAGTCAATCAGCCCCAGCATTTT. Its protein is CASRGKVNQPQHF.

CDR3 sequence (DNA): TGTGCCAGCAGTTCCAAGACAGGGGGCGAACGTACCGGGGAGCTGTTTTTT. Translating gives CASSSKTGGERTGELFF. The V gene is TRBV6-7, the J gene TRBJ2-2, with 10 bases aligning to TRBD1. TRBV6-7 qualifies as an ORF whose function is uncertain. There are 17 residues in the CDR3. V lost 4 bases and J lost 5; bases outside the gene matches: 10.

V usage is TRBV6-6 and J usage is TRBJ1-4; D gene unclear. Deletions cut 5 bases from V and 6 bases from J, with 16 bases between. CDR3 length equals 15 residues. Germline V gives CDR1 MNHNY, CDR2 SVGAGI (reference sequence). CDR3 protein: CASSHARLRDEKLFF. CDR3 DNA: TGTGCCAGCAGTCACGCGAGATTACGTGATGAAAAACTGTTTTTT.